The 9 T cell receptor beta chains below all came from one sample that was sequenced in a study of T cell responses to AZD1222 COVID-19 vaccine. Clones were sequenced by immunoSEQ multiplex PCR, and TCRdb holds only the in-frame ones, with some missing. In the table there are approximately 26,000 clones, 88% of which are singletons. Sequencing was performed on peripheral blood, taken 28 days after the second AZD1222 dose. The receptors here all came from an adult who received the AZD1222 COVID-19 vaccine.

The chain is built from TRBV14 and TRBJ2-3; 7 bases agree with TRBD2. The CDR3 extends over 16 amino acids. Germline loops: CDR1 SGHDN, CDR2 FVKESK. Unmatched junction bases numbered 10, after V lost 3 bases and J lost 4 bases. In DNA form, the CDR3 reads TGTGCCAGCAGCCATTCTTTTGCTCGGGGGGCAGATACGCAGTATTTT. Its translation: CASSHSFARGADTQYF.

The genes are TRBV29-1 and TRBJ2-5; TRBD1 might be the D (6 bases). The germline V and J ends were trimmed by 3 bases and 4 bases, with 9 bases remaining between them. This CDR3 is built from 12 residues. Per germline, CDR1 SQVTM and CDR2 ANQGSEA. The CDR3 DNA reads TGCAGCGTTGATCAAGGGGGAGAGACCCAGTACTTC. It codes for CSVDQGGETQYF.

V is TRBV4-1 and J is TRBJ2-1; 7 nucleotides line up with TRBD1. V trimming: 0 bases; J trimming: 8 bases; junction bases outside the gene matches: 7. This CDR3 is 15 amino acids long. CDR1 is MGHRA, CDR2 YSYEKL, per germline. This CDR3 is CASSQEGTASHEQFF. The CDR3 nucleotides read TGCGCCAGCAGCCAAGAAGGGACAGCCTCCCATGAGCAGTTCTTC.

The gene calls are TRBV7-8 and TRBJ1-6; D call uncertain. The V end lost 0 bases, the J end lost 2 bases, and 2 bases lay between the germline ends. Per the germline V gene, CDR1 is SGHVS and CDR2 is FQNEAQ. CDR3 length: 14 amino acids. As DNA, the CDR3 is TGTGCCAGCAGCTTAGCCCCCTATAATTCACCCCTCCACTTT. Amino acids: CASSLAPYNSPLHF.

J is TRBJ2-7 and V is TRBV4-3; D ambiguous. V was cut by 0 bases and J by 2 bases, with 5 bases left in between. The V gene's germline CDR1 is LGHNA and CDR2 YSLEER. The CDR3 consists of 13 residues. The CDR3 bases are TGCGCCAGCAGCCAAGATAGAACCTACGAGCAGTACTTC. The encoded protein is CASSQDRTYEQYF.

The chain joins TRBV3-1 (or the pseudogene TRBV3-2) to TRBJ1-1, with D maybe TRBD1 (5 bases). Trimming left V 4 bases short and J 4 bases short, with 13 bases between. CDR1 is LGHDT and CDR2 is YNNKEL in the germline V gene (reference sequence). There are 14 residues in the CDR3. This CDR3 reads CASSLGQVRTEAFF. For the CDR3, the DNA is TGTGCCAGCAGCCTCGGACAAGTTCGCACTGAAGCTTTCTTT.

This rearrangement joins TRBV10-3 to TRBJ2-3; 10 bases align to TRBD2. V lost 10 bases and J lost 4; bases outside the gene matches: 11. The length of the CDR3 is 15 residues. Per the germline V gene, CDR1 is ENHRY and CDR2 is SYGVKD. The CDR3 DNA follows: TGTGCCACCGTGGGTACTAGCGGGGTTGCAGATACGCAGTATTTT. Its translation is CATVGTSGVADTQYF.

This clone was picked up a small number of times. CDR3 DNA: TGTGCCAGCAGCTTACGCGTGGGATCCCTGGAGACCCAGTACTTC. It specifies CASSLRVGSLETQYF. The chain employs TRBV7-9 and TRBJ2-5; D uncertain. Trimming removed 2 bases at V and 5 bases at J, with 15 bases between. Per the germline V gene, CDR1 is SEHNR and CDR2 is FQNEAQ (reference sequence). The CDR3 runs 15 residues. Full variable domain (remainder filled in from reference TRBV7-9 and TRBJ2-5): DTGVSQNPRHKITKRGQNVTFRCDPISEHNRLYWYRQTLGQGPEFLTYFQNEAQLEKSRLLSDRFSAERPKGSFSTLEIQRTEQGDSAMYLCASSLRVGSLETQYFGPGTRLLVL.

This clone came up once. This rearrangement joins TRBV7-6 to TRBJ1-3; D remains ambiguous. Per the germline V gene, CDR1 is SGHVS and CDR2 is FNYEAQ. Trimming removed 0 bases from V and 5 bases from J, with 14 bases in between. The CDR3 runs 16 residues. The CDR3: CASSLASGGIRNTIYF. CDR3 nucleotide sequence: TGTGCCAGCAGCTTAGCGTCCGGTGGGATACGAAACACCATATATTTT.